The T cell receptor beta chain under discussion was sequenced for a study of T cell responses to AZD1222 COVID-19 vaccine. Per the germline V gene, CDR1 is GTSNPN and CDR2 is SVGIG (reference sequence). The V end was cut by 0 bases, the J end by 3 bases, with 14 bases between. The CDR3 totals 15 residues. Sequencing used immunoSEQ multiplex PCR; TCRdb keeps in-frame clones, though not all of them. The data contain 130,000 or so clones, around 94% of them singletons. Sequencing used peripheral blood, obtained on day 0 of AZD1222 vaccination. The rearrangement links TRBV30 to TRBJ1-1, with TRBD1 as a possible D gene (6 bases). The TCR sequence derives from an adult in good health. The CDR3 protein is CAWSVLLGGHTEAFF. The CDR3 DNA follows: TGTGCCTGGAGTGTACTCTTGGGGGGCCACACTGAAGCTTTCTTT.